What follows describes a single T cell receptor beta chain. Authors' data handling: Quantification of nucleated cells was approximated via reference gene primer amplification. Libraries were prepared by immunoSEQ multiplex PCR; TCRdb keeps only in-frame clonotypes and omits some of them. D and trimming were read from the DNA, whereas the V and J calls and clone size are those reported in that table. The table has 270,000 or so clones, just under 90% seen once. Patients from Seattle were sampled longitudinally, starting during active infection. The entry originates in a study of blood T cell repertoires in COVID-19. As for the study in general: The origin of the acute and convalescent COVID-19 samples was the United States, Italy and Spain. In each case, the material was cDNA or gDNA derived from T cells, B-cell-depleted T cells, or PBMCs.

The sequenced sample consisted of peripheral blood. This TCR derives from a woman in her 30s with COVID-19, enrolled during active disease.

The CDR3 here is CASSPRTVYNQPQHF. The CDR3 DNA is TGTGCCAGCAGTCCACGGACAGTATACAATCAGCCCCAGCATTTT. V is TRBV27 and J is TRBJ1-5; possible D gene TRBD1, 6 bases. With 5 bases removed from V and 3 bases from J, the gap between germline ends came to 14 bases. The CDR3 is made up of 15 amino acids. Germline CDR1 is MNHEY and CDR2 is SMNVEV (reference sequence).